The clone carrying this T cell receptor beta chain was recorded at least ten times. The ends were cut back, 8 bases at V and 4 bases at J, with 9 bases in the middle. CDR1 is SNHLY, CDR2 FYNNEI, per germline. The CDR3 is 13 amino acids. The data are from a study of T cells in Graves' hyperthyroidism and ophthalmopathy. RNA transcripts provided the source from which TCR beta CDR3 regions were amplified. First-round RT-PCR with HTBI primers amplified the TCR CDR3 region. TCRdb called the multiplex PCR reads again in MiXCR, with one record for every CDR3 protein. This table holds under 350,000 distinct CDR3 sequences, over 15% found once.

The sample was blood. This sequence originates from an older woman with Graves' ophthalmopathy. This sequence joins TRBV2 and TRBJ2-6; maybe TRBD1 (5 bases). The CDR3 here is CASGRQGANVLTF. CDR3 nucleotides: TGTGCCAGCGGCAGACAGGGGGCCAACGTCCTGACTTTC.